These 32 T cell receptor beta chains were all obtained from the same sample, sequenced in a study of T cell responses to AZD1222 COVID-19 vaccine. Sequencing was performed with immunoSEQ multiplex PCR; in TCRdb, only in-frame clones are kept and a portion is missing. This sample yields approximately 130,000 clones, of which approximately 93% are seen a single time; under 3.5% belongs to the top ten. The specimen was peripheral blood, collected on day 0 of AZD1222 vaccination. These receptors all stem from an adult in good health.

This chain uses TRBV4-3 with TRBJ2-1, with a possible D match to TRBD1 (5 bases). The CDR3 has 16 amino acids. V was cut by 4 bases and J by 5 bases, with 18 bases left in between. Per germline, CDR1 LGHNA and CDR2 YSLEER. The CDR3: CASSPSFGRGNNEQFF. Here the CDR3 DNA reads TGCGCCAGCAGCCCTTCGTTTGGAAGGGGAAACAATGAGCAGTTCTTC.

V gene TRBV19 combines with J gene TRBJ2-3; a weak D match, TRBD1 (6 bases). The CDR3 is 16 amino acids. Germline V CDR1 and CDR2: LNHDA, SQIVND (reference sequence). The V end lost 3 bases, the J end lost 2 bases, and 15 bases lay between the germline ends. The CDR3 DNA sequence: TGTGCCAGTAGTATTCGTCAGGGGAGTAACACAGATACGCAGTATTTT. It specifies CASSIRQGSNTDTQYF.

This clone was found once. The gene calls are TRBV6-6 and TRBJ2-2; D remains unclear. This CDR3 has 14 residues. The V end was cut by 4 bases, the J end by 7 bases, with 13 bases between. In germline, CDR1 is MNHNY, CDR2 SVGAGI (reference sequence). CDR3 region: CASSSSGVFGELFF. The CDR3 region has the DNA TGTGCCAGCAGTTCCAGTGGGGTTTTCGGGGAGCTGTTTTTT.

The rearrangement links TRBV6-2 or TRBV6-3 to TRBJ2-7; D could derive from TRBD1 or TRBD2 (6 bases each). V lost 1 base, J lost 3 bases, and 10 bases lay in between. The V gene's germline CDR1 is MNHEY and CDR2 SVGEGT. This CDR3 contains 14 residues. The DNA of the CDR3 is TGTGCCAGCAGTTACTTCGGGGGCCGCTACGAGCAGTACTTC. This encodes CASSYFGGRYEQYF.

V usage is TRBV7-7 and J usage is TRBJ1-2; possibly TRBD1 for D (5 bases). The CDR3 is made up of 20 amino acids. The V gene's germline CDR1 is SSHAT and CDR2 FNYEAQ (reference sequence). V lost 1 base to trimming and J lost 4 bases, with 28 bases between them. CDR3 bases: TGTGCCAGCAGCTTAGGAGCCCCCTATCGGCCCTCGGGGCACCTCTATGGCTACACCTTC. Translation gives CASSLGAPYRPSGHLYGYTF.

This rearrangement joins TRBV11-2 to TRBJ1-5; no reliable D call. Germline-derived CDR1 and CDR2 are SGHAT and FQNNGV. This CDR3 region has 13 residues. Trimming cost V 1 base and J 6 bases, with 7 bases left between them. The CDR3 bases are TGTGCCAGCAGCTTAGCGCCAAGTCAGCCCCAGCATTTT. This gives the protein CASSLAPSQPQHF.

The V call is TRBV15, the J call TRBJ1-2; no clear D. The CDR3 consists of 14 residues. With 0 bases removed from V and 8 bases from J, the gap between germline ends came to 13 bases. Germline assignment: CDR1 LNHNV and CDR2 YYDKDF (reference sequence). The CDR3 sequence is CATSRDLGQRGYTF. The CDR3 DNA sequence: TGTGCCACCAGCAGAGATTTAGGCCAGCGGGGCTACACCTTC.

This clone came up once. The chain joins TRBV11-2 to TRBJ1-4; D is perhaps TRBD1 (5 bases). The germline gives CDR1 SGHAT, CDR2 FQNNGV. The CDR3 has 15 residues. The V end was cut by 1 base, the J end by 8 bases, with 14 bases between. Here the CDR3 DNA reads TGTGCCAGCAGCTTAGTAGGCAGGGAGGGCGAAAAACTGTTTTTT. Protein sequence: CASSLVGREGEKLFF.

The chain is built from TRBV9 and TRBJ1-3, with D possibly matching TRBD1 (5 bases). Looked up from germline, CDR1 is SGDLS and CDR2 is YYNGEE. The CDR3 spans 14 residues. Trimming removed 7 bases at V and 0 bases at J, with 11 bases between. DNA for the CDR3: TGTGCCAGCTCCGGGGACTCCTCTGGAAACACCATATATTTT. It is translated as CASSGDSSGNTIYF. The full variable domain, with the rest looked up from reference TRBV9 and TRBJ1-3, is DSGVTQTPKHLITATGQRVTLRCSPRSGDLSVYWYQQSLDQGLQFLIQYYNGEERAKGNILERFSAQQFPDLHSELNLSSLELGDSALYFCASSGDSSGNTIYFGEGSWLTVV.

The CDR3 sequence: CASSQDYGYTF. The CDR3 region has the DNA TGCGCCAGCAGCCAAGACTATGGCTACACCTTC. The V and J genes are TRBV5-1 and TRBJ1-2, with D uncertain. V shed 4 bases and J shed 3 bases, with 4 bases lying between them. Germline loops: CDR1 SGHRS, CDR2 YFSETQ. The length of the CDR3 is 11 residues.

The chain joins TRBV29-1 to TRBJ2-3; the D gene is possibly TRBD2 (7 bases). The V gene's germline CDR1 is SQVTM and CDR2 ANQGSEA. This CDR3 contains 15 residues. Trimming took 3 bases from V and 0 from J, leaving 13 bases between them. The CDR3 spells CSVEGGQGSTDTQYF. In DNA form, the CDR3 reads TGCAGCGTTGAGGGGGGGCAGGGAAGCACAGATACGCAGTATTTT.

This CDR3 is CASSIQGGGYGYTF. Written as DNA, the CDR3 is TGTGCCAGTAGTATCCAGGGGGGCGGCTATGGCTACACCTTC. V is TRBV19 and J is TRBJ1-2; 7 bases agree with TRBD1. CDR1 and CDR2 (germline): LNHDA, SQIVND (reference sequence). This CDR3 spans 14 amino acids. V lost 3 bases and J lost 4; bases outside the gene matches: 5.

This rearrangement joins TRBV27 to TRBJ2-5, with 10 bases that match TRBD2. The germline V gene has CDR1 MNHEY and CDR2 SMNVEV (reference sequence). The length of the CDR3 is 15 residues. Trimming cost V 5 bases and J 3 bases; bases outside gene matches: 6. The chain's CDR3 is CASSAELAGEETQYF. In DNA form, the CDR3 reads TGTGCCAGCAGTGCCGAGCTAGCGGGAGAAGAGACCCAGTACTTC.

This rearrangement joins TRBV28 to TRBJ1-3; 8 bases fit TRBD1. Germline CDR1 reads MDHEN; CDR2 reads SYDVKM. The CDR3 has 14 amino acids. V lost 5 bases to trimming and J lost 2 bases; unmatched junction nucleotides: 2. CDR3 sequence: CASSVQGAGNTIYF. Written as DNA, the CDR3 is TGTGCCAGCAGTGTACAGGGGGCTGGAAACACCATATATTTT.

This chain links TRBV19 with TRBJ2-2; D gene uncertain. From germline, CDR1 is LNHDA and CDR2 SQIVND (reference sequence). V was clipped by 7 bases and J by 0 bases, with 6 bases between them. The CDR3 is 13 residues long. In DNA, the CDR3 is TGTGCCAGTAATGGCCCGAACACCGGGGAGCTGTTTTTT. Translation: CASNGPNTGELFF.

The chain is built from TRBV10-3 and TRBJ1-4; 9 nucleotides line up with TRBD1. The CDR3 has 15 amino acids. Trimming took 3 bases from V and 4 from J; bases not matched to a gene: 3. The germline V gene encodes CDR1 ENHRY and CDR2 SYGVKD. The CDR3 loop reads CAISDRDRVNEKLFF. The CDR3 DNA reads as TGTGCCATCAGTGACCGGGACAGGGTTAATGAAAAACTGTTTTTT.

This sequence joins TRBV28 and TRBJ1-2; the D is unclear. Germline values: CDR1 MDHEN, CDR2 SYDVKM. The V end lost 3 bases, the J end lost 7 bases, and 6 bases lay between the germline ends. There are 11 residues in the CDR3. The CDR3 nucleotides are TGTGCCAGCAGTTTTGGGTCTGGCTACACCTTC. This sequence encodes CASSFGSGYTF.

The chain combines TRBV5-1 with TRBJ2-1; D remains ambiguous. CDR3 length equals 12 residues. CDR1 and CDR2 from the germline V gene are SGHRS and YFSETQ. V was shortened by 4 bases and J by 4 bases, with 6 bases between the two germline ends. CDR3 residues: CASSLEYNEQFF. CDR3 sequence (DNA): TGCGCCAGCAGCCTAGAGTACAATGAGCAGTTCTTC.

The CDR3 DNA reads TGTGCCAGCAGCCCCCCGGGACAGGGGCTCTCGGGTGATGGCTACACCTTC. It yields the protein CASSPPGQGLSGDGYTF. V usage is TRBV5-4 and J usage is TRBJ1-2; 10 bases map to TRBD1. The CDR3 consists of 17 residues. Trimming removed 4 bases from V and 6 bases from J; junction bases left unmatched: 15. Germline V gene lookup returns CDR1 SGHNT and CDR2 YYREEE (reference sequence).

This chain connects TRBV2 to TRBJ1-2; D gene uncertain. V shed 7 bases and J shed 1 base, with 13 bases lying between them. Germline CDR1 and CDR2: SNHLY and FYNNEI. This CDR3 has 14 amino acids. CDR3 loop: CASKTAGNNYGYTF. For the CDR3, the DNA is TGTGCCAGCAAGACGGCGGGTAATAACTATGGCTACACCTTC.

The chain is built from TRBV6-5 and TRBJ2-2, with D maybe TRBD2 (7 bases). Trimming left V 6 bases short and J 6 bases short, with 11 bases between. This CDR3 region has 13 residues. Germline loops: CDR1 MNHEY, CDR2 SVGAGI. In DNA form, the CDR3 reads TGTGCCAGCAGATCCGGGGGGCCCGGGGAGCTGTTTTTT. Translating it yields CASRSGGPGELFF.

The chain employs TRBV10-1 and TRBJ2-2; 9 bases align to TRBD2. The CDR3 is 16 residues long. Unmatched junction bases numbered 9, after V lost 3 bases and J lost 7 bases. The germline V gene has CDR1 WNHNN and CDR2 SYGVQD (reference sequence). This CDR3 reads CASSDGVAGVHGELFF. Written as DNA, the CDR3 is TGCGCCAGCAGTGACGGGGTAGCGGGAGTTCACGGGGAGCTGTTTTTT.

The CDR3 is CASSQSPEREKLFF. CDR3 bases: TGTGCCAGCAGCCAATCCCCGGAGCGCGAAAAACTGTTTTTT. The chain links TRBV3-1 (or the pseudogene TRBV3-2) to TRBJ1-4; D unclear. CDR3 length: 14 residues. Per germline, CDR1 LGHDT and CDR2 YNNKEL (reference sequence). V dropped 2 bases and J dropped 8 bases, with 12 bases sitting between them.

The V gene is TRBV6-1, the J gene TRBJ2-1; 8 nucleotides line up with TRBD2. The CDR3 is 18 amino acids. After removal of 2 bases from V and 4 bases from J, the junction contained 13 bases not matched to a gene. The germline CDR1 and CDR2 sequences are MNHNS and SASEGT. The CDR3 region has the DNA TGTGCCAGCAGTGAACGGTCAAAAGCGGGAGTCAGGTACAATGAGCAGTTCTTC. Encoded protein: CASSERSKAGVRYNEQFF.

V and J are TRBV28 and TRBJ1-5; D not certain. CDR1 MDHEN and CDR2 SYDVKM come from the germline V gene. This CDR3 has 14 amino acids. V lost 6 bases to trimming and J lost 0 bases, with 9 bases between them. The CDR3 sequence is CASRAGLSNQPQHF. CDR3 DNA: TGTGCCAGCAGGGCGGGTCTTAGCAATCAGCCCCAGCATTTT.

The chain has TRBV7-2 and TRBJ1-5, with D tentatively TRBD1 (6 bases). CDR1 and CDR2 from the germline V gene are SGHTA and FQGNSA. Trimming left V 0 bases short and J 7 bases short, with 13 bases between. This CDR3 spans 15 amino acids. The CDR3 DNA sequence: TGTGCCAGCAGCTTAGCGGGGGGGGGCGGGCAGCCCCAGCATTTT. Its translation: CASSLAGGGGQPQHF.

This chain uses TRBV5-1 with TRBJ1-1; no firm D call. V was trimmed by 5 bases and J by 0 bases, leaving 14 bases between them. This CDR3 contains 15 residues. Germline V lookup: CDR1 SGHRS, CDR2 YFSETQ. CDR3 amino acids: CASREGPGLNTEAFF. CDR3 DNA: TGCGCCAGCAGGGAGGGCCCAGGCTTGAACACTGAAGCTTTCTTT.

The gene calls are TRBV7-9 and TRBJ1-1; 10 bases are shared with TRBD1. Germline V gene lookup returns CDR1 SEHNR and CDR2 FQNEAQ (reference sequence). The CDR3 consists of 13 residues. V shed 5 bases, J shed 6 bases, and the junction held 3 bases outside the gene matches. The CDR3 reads CASSGTGVSEAFF. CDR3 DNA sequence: TGTGCCAGCAGCGGGACAGGGGTCTCTGAAGCTTTCTTT.

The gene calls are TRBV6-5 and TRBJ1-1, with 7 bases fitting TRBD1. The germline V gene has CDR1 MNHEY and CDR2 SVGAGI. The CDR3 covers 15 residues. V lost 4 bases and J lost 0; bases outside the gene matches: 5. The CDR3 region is CASSLTGPMNTEAFF. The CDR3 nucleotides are TGTGCCAGCAGTTTGACAGGGCCCATGAACACTGAAGCTTTCTTT.

The DNA for the CDR3 is TGTGCCAGTAGTTCCTACAGGGGCGGCACAGATACGCAGTATTTT. Translating gives CASSSYRGGTDTQYF. V gene TRBV19 combines with J gene TRBJ2-3, with 7 nucleotides matching TRBD1. Losses at the gene ends were 5 bases for V and 1 base for J; bases not matched to a gene: 6. This CDR3 has 15 residues. Looked up from germline, CDR1 is LNHDA and CDR2 is SQIVND (reference sequence).

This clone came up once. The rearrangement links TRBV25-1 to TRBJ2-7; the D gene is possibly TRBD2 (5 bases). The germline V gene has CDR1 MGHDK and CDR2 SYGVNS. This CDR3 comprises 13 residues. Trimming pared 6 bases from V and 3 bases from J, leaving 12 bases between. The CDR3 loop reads CASRAPGNYEQYF. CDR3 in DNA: TGTGCCAGCAGGGCCCCCGGGAACTACGAGCAGTACTTC.

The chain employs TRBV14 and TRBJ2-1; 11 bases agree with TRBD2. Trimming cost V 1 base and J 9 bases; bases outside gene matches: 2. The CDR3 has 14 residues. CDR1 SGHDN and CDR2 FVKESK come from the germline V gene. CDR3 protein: CASSQALAGGEQFF. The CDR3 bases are TGTGCCAGCAGCCAAGCTCTAGCGGGAGGTGAGCAGTTCTTC.